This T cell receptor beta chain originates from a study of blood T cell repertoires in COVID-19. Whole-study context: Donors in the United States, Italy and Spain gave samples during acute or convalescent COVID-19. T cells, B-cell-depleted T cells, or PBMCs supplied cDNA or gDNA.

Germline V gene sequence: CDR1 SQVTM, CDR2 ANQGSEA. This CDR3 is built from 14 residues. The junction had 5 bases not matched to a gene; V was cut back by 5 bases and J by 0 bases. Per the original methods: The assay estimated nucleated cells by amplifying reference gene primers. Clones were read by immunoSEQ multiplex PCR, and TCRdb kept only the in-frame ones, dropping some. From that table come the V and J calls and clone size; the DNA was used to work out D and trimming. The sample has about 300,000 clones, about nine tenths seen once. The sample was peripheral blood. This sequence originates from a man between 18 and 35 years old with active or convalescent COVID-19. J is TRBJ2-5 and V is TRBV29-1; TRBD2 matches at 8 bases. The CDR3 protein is CSVNGRGNQETQYF. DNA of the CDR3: TGCAGCGTTAACGGGAGGGGAAACCAAGAGACCCAGTACTTC.